Sequencing of this T cell receptor beta chain was carried out in a study of shared clonotypes between healthy human individuals. Execution of the assay was at deep level. The data were produced by immunoSEQ multiplex PCR, yet TCRdb's version contains in-frame clones alone and is incomplete. Among more than 900,000 clones listed, 78% were seen once. V dropped 1 base and J dropped 5 bases, with 11 bases sitting between them. The germline gives CDR1 SGHVS, CDR2 FQNEAQ. The CDR3 has 15 amino acids. All the donors were Caucasian adults who lived in Nashville, Tennessee. This clonotype originated in a man younger than 35 in good health. Some clones in this sample may be carry-over from other donors' samples. V is TRBV7-8 and J is TRBJ2-2, with a weak D call TRBD2 (5 bases). The sequenced sample consisted of memory CD4+ T cells from PBMCs. Subset meaning: CD45RA-negative fraction. The CDR3 loop is CASSLVGPGTGELFF. CDR3 DNA: TGTGCCAGCAGCTTAGTAGGGCCGGGAACCGGGGAGCTGTTTTTT.